This T cell receptor (beta chain) was retrieved from a study of T cells in Graves' hyperthyroidism and ophthalmopathy. Study-level background: Peripheral blood was obtained at initial diagnosis, preceding any treatment.

The V and J ends lost 7 bases and 5 bases, in that order; junction bases with no gene match: 19. CDR3 size: 19 residues. CDR1 MNHEY and CDR2 SMNVEV come from the germline V gene (reference sequence). Individuals with ophthalmopathy presented a Clinical Activity Score of at least 3, a NOSPECS grade of at least 4 and a duration under 3 months. The study based diagnoses on clinical symptoms, serum thyroxine and TRAb, thyroid ultrasound and orbital computed tomography. Amplification of TCR beta CDR3 regions was performed using RNA transcripts as template. First-round RT-PCR targeting the TCR CDR3 was performed with the HTBI primer set. TCRdb reanalysed the multiplex PCR reads using MiXCR and keeps one entry per CDR3 protein. This table has some 570,000 distinct CDR3 sequences, 12% to 15% appearing once. This clonotype was recorded a few times.

The sequencing sample was made of blood. The J gene is TRBJ2-2, the V gene TRBV27, with 10 bases lining up with TRBD2. This clonotype originated in a woman aged 18-35 years with Graves' ophthalmopathy. CDR3 DNA: TGTGCCAGCACGAGGGGGGCTTTCATAGCGGGAGGAGGAACCGGGGAGCTGTTTTTT. This gives the protein CASTRGAFIAGGGTGELFF.